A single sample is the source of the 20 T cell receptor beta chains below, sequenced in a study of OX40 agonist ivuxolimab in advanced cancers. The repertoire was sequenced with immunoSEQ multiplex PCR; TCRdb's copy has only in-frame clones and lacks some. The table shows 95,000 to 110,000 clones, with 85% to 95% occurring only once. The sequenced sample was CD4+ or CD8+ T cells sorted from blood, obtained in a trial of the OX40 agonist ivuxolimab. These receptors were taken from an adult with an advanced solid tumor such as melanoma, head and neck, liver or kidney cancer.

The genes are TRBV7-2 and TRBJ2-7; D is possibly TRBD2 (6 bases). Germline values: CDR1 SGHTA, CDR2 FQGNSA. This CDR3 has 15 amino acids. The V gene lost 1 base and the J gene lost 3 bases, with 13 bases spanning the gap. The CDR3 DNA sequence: TGTGCCAGCAGCTTAGGTTCCGGACTATTCTACGAGCAGTACTTC. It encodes CASSLGSGLFYEQYF. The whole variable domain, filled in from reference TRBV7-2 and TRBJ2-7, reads GAGVSQSPSNKVTEKGKDVELRCDPISGHTALYWYRQSLGQGLEFLIYFQGNSAPDKSGLPSDRFSAERTGGSVSTLTIQRTQQEDSAVYLCASSLGSGLFYEQYFGPGTRLTVT.

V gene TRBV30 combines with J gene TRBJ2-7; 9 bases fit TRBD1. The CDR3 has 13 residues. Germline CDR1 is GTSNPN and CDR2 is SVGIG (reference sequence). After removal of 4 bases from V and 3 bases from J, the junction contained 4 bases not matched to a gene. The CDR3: CAWMGQGLYEQYF. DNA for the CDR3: TGTGCCTGGATGGGACAGGGCCTCTACGAGCAGTACTTC.

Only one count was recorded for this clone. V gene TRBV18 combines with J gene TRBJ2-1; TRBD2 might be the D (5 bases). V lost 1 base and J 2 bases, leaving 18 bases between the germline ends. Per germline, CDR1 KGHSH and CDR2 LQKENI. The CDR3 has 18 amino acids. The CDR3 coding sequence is TGTGCCAGCTCACCACGAAGCCCTAGCACGCCTCCCTACAATGAGCAGTTCTTC. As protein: CASSPRSPSTPPYNEQFF.

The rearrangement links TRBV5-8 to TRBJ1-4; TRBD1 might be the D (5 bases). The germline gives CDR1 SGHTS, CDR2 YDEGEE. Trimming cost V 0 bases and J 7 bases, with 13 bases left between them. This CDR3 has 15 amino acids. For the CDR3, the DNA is TGTGCCAGCAGCTTGGCGAGGGGAGGCGGTGAAAAACTGTTTTTT. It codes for CASSLARGGGEKLFF. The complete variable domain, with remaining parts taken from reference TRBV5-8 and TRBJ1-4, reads EAGVTQSPTHLIKTRGQQATLRCSPISGHTSVYWYQQALGLGLQFLLWYDEGEERNRGNFPPRFSGRQFPNYSSELNVNALELEDSALYLCASSLARGGGEKLFFGSGTQLSVL.

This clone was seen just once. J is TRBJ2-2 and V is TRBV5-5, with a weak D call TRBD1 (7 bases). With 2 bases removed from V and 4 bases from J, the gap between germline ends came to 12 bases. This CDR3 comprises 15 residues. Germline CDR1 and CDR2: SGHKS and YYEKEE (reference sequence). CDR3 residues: CASSLQGRSTGELFF. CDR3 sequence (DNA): TGTGCCAGCAGCTTACAGGGGAGGAGCACCGGGGAGCTGTTTTTT.

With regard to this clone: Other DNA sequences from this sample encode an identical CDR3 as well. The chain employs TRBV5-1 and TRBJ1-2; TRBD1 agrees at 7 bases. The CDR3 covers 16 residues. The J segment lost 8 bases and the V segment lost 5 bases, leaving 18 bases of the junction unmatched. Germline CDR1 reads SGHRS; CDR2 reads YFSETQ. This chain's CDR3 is CASSYDNAGTAYGYTF. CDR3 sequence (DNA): TGCGCCAGCAGTTACGACAATGCCGGGACAGCCTACGGCTACACCTTC.

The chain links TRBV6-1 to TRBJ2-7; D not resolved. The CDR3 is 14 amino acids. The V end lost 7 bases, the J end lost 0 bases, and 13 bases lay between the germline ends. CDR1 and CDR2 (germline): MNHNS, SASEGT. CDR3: CASTIVWTSYEQYF. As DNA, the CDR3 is TGTGCCAGCACTATAGTCTGGACCTCCTACGAGCAGTACTTC.

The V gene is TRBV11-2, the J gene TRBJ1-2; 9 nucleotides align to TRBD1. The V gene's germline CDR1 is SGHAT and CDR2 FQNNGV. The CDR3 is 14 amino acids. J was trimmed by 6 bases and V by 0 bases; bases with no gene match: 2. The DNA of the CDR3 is TGTGCCAGCAGCTTAGACCGACAGGGGGATGGCTACACCTTC. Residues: CASSLDRQGDGYTF.

Here the CDR3 reads CASHGLAGSDTQYF. CDR3 DNA: TGTGCCAGCCACGGACTAGCGGGATCAGATACGCAGTATTTT. This chain uses TRBV2 with TRBJ2-3, with 12 bases matching TRBD2. V shed 8 bases and J 4 bases; nucleotides not matched to a gene: 4. Germline CDR1 SNHLY, CDR2 FYNNEI. This CDR3 region has 14 residues.

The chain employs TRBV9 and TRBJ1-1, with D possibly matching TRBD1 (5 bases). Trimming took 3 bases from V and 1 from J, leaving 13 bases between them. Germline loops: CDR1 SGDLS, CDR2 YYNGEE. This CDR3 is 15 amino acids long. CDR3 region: CASSASGRWNTEAFF. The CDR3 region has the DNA TGTGCCAGCAGCGCTTCGGGACGGTGGAACACTGAAGCTTTCTTT.

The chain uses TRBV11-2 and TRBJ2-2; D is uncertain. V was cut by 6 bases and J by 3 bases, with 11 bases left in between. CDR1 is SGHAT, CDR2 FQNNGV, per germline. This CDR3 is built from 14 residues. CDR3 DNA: TGTGCCAGCAGAGAGACTTTTTACACCGGGGAGCTGTTTTTT. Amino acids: CASRETFYTGELFF.

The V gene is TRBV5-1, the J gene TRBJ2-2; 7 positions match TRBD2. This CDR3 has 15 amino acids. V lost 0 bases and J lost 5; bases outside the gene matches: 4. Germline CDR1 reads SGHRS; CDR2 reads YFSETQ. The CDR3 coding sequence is TGCGCCAGCAGCTTGGACGGACTAGAAACCGGGGAGCTGTTTTTT. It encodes CASSLDGLETGELFF.

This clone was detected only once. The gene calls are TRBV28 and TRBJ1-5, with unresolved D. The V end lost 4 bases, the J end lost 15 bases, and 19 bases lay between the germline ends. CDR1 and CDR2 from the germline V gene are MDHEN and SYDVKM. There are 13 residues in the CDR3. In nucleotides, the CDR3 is TGTGCCAGCAGTTCCCAAAATTGGCATCTGGGGCATTTT. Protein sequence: CASSSQNWHLGHF.

As DNA, the CDR3 is TGTGCCAGCAGTTACCCGGGCACGACCTACGAGCAGTACTTC. Translated, it gives CASSYPGTTYEQYF. The genes are TRBV6-6 and TRBJ2-7; D unclear. The CDR3 covers 14 residues. The V gene's germline CDR1 is MNHNY and CDR2 SVGAGI (reference sequence). Trimming pared 2 bases from V and 2 bases from J, leaving 10 bases between.

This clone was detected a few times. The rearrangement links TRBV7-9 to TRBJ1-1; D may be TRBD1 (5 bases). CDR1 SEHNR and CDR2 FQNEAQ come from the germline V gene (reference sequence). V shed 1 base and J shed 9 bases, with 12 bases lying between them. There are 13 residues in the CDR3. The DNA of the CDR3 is TGTGCCAGCAGCTTAGAGTCGGGGCTGAAAGCTTTCTTT. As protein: CASSLESGLKAFF. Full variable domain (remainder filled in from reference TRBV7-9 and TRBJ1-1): DTGVSQNPRHKITKRGQNVTFRCDPISEHNRLYWYRQTLGQGPEFLTYFQNEAQLEKSRLLSDRFSAERPKGSFSTLEIQRTEQGDSAMYLCASSLESGLKAFFGQGTRLTVV.

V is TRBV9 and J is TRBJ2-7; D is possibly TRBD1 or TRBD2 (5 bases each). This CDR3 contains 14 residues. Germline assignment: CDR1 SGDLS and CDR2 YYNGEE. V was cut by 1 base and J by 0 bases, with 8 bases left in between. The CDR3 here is CASSVSGGSYEQYF. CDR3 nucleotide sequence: TGTGCCAGCAGCGTAAGTGGGGGCTCCTACGAGCAGTACTTC.

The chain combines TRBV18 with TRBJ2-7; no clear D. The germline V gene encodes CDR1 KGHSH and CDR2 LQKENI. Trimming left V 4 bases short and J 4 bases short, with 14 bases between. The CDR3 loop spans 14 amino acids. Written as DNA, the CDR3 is TGTGCCAGCTCACTCCCACCGGGCGATTACGAGCAGTACTTC. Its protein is CASSLPPGDYEQYF.

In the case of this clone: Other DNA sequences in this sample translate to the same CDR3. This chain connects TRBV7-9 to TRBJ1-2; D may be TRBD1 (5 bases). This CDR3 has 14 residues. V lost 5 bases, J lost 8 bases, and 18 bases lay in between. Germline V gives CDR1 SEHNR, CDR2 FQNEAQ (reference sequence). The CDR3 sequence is CASSGDGVYGGYTF. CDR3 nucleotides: TGTGCCAGCAGCGGGGACGGTGTTTACGGGGGCTACACCTTC.

The CDR3 protein is CASSRDRASGNTIYF. The CDR3 region has the DNA TGTGCCAGTAGTCGGGACAGGGCCTCTGGAAACACCATATATTTT. The chain links TRBV19 to TRBJ1-3; 9 nucleotides align to TRBD1. Trimming cost V 5 bases and J 0 bases; bases outside gene matches: 2. The germline gives CDR1 LNHDA, CDR2 SQIVND (reference sequence). The CDR3 sequence is 15 residues long.

The CDR3 reads CASSLPPGAEAFF. The CDR3 DNA is TGTGCCAGCAGCCTCCCACCGGGTGCTGAAGCTTTCTTT. The chain recombines TRBV7-9 with TRBJ1-1; D remains unclear. Germline V gives CDR1 SEHNR, CDR2 FQNEAQ (reference sequence). This CDR3 contains 13 residues. The V end was cut by 5 bases, the J end by 6 bases, with 13 bases between.